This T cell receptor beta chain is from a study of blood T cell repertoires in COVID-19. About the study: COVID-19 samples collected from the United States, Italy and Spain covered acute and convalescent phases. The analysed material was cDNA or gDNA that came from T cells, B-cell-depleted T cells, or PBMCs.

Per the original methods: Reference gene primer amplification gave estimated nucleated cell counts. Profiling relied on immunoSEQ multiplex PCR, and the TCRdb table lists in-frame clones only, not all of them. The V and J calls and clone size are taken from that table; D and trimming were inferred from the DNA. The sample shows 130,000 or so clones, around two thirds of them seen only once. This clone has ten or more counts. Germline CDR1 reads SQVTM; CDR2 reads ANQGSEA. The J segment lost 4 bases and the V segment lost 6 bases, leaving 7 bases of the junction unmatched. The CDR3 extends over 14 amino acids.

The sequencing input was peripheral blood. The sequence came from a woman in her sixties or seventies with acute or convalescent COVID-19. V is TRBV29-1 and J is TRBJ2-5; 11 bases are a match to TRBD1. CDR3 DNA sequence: TGCAGCGTGACCGGGACAGGGGGAGGAGAGACCCAGTACTTC. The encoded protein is CSVTGTGGGETQYF.